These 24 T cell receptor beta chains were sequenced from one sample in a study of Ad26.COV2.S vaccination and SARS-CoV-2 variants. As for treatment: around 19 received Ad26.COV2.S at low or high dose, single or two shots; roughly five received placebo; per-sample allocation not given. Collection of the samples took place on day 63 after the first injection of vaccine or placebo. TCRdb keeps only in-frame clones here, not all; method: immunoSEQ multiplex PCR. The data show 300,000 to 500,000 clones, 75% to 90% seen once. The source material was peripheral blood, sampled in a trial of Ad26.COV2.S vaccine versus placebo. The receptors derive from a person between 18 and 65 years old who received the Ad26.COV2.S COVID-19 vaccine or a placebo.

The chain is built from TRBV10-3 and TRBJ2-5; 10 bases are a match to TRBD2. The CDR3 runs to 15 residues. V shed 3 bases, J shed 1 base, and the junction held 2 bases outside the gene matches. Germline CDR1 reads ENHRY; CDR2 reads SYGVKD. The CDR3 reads CAISDPSGGQETQYF. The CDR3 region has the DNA TGTGCCATCAGTGACCCTAGCGGGGGCCAAGAGACCCAGTACTTC.

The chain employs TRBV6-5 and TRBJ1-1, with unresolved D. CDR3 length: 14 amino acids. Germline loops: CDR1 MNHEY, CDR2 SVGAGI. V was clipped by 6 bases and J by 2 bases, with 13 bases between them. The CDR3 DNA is TGTGCCAGCAGGCGGATAGGGCTAAACACTGAAGCTTTCTTT. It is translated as CASRRIGLNTEAFF.

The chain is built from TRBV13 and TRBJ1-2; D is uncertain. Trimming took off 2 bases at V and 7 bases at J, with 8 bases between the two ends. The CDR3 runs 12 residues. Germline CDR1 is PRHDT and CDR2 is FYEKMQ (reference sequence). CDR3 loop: CASSLFGGGYTF. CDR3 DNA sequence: TGTGCCAGCAGCTTATTCGGTGGTGGCTACACCTTC. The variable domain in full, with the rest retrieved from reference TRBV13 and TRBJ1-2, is AAGVIQSPRHLIKEKRETATLKCYPIPRHDTVYWYQQGPGQDPQFLISFYEKMQSDKGSIPDRFSAQQFSDYHSELNMSSLELGDSALYFCASSLFGGGYTFGSGTRLTVV.

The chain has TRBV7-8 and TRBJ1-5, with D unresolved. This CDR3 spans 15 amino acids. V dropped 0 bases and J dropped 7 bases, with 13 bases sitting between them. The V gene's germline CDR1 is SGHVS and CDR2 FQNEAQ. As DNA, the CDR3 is TGTGCCAGCAGCTTAGCCCGGGATCGTAGGCAGCCCCAGCATTTT. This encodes CASSLARDRRQPQHF.

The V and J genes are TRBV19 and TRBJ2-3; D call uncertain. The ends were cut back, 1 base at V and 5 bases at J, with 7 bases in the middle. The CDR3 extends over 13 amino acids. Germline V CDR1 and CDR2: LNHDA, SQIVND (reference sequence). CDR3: CASSIGRGDTQYF. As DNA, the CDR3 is TGTGCCAGTAGTATAGGCAGAGGAGATACGCAGTATTTT.

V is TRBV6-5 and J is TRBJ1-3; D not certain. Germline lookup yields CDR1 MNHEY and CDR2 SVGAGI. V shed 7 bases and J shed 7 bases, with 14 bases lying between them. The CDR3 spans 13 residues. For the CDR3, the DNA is TGTGCCAGCATCCCAAGTCTTGGGAACACCATATATTTT. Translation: CASIPSLGNTIYF.

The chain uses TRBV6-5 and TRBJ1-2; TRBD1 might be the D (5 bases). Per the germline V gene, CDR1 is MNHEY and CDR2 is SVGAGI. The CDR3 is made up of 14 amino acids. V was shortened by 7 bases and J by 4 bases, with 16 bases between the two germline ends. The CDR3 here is CASTLGGAIYGYTF. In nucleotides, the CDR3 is TGTGCCAGCACCCTGGGAGGGGCAATCTATGGCTACACCTTC.

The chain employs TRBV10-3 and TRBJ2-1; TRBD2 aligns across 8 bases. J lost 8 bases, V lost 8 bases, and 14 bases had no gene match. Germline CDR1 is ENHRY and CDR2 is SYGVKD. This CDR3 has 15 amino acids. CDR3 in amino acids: CAIQGISGAGYEQFF. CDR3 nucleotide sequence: TGTGCCATCCAGGGAATTAGCGGGGCGGGCTATGAGCAGTTCTTC.

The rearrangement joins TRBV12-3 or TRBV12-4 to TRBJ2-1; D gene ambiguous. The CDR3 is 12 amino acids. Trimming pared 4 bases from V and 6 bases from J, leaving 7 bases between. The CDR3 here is CASSSGFNEQFF. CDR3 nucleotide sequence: TGTGCCAGCAGTTCCGGATTCAATGAGCAGTTCTTC.

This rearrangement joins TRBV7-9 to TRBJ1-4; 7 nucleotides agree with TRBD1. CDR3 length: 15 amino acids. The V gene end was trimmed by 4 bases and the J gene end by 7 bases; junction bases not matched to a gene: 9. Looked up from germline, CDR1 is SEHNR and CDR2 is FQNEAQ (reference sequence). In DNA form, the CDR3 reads TGTGCCAGCAGCTCCCGGGACAGCGGGCTTGAAAAACTGTTTTTT. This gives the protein CASSSRDSGLEKLFF.

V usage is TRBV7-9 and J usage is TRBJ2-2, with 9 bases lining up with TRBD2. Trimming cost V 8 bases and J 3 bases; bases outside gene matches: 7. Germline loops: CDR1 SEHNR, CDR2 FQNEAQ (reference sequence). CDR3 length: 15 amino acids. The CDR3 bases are TGTGCCAGCTGGCGGGGGGGCGTGGACACCGGGGAGCTGTTTTTT. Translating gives CASWRGGVDTGELFF.

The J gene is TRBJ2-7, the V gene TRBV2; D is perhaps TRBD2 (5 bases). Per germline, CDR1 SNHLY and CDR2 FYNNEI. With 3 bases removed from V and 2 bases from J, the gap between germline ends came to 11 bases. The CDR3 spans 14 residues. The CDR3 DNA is TGTGCCAGCAGTGATGGACTGCTCCCCTACGAGCAGTACTTC. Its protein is CASSDGLLPYEQYF.

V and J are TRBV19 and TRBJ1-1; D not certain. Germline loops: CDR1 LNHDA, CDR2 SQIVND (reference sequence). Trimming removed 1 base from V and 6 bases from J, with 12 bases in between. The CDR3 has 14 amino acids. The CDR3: CASSIGGEVAEAFF. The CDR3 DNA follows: TGTGCCAGTAGTATAGGGGGAGAGGTGGCTGAAGCTTTCTTT. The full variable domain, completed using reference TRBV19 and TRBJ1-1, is DGGITQSPKYLFRKEGQNVTLSCEQNLNHDAMYWYRQDPGQGLRLIYYSQIVNDFQKGDIAEGYSVSREKKESFPLTVTSAQKNPTAFYLCASSIGGEVAEAFFGQGTRLTVV.

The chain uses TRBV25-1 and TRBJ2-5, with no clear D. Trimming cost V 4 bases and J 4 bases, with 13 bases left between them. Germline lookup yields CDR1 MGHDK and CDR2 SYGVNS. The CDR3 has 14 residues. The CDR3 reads CASSGWGIGETQYF. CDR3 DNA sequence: TGTGCCAGCAGTGGCTGGGGAATCGGAGAGACCCAGTACTTC. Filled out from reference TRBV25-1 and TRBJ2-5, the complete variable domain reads EADIYQTPRYLVIGTGKKITLECSQTMGHDKMYWYQQDPGMELHLIHYSYGVNSTEKGDLSSESTVSRIRTEHFPLTLESARPSHTSQYLCASSGWGIGETQYFGPGTRLLVL.

The CDR3 nucleotides are TGCGCCAGCAGCGCGGGGGTGGGAGAAGGGGGCGAAAAACTGTTTTTT. Translation: CASSAGVGEGGEKLFF. The gene calls are TRBV4-3 and TRBJ1-4, with 7 nucleotides matching TRBD1. The V gene's germline CDR1 is LGHNA and CDR2 YSLEER. The CDR3 has 16 residues. V shed 5 bases and J 8 bases; nucleotides not matched to a gene: 14.

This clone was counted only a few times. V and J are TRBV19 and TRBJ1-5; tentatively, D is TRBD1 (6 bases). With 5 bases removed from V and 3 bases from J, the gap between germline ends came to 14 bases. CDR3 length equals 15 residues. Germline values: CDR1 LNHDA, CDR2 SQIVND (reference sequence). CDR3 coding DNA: TGTGCCAGTAGTCCAATCCGGGACATCAATCAGCCCCAGCATTTT. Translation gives CASSPIRDINQPQHF.

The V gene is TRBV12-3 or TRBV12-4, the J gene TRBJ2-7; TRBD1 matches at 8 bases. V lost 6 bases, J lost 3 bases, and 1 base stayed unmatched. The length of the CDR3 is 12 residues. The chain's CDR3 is CASRGTGYEQYF. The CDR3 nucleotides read TGTGCCAGCAGGGGGACAGGCTACGAGCAGTACTTC.

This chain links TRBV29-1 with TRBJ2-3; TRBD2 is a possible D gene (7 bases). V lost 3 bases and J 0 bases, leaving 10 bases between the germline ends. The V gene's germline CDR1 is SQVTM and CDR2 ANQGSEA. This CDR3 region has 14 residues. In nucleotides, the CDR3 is TGCAGCGTTGAGGGGGGGCGTAGCACAGATACGCAGTATTTT. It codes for CSVEGGRSTDTQYF.

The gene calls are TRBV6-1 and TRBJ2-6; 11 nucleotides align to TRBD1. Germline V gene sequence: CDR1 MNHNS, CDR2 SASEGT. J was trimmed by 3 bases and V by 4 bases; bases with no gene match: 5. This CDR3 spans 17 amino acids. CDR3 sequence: CASSAGTGGFGANVLTF. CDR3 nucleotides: TGTGCCAGCAGTGCAGGGACAGGGGGTTTTGGGGCCAACGTCCTGACTTTC.

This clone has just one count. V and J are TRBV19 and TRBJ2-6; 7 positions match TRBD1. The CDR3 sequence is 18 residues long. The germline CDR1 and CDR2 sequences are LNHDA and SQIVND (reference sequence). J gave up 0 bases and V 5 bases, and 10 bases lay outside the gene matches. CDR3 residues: CASSPPPGTASGANVLTF. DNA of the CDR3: TGTGCCAGTAGTCCCCCTCCCGGGACAGCCTCTGGGGCCAACGTCCTGACTTTC.

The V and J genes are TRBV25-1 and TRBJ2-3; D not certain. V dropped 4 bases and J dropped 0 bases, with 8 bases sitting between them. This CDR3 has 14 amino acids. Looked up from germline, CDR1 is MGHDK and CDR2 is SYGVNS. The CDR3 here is CASSAPSSTDTQYF. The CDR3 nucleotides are TGTGCCAGCAGTGCACCGTCTAGCACAGATACGCAGTATTTT.

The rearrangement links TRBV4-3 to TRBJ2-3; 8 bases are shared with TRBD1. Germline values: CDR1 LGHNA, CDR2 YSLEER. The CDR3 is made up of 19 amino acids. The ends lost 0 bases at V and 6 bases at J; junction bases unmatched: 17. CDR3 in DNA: TGCGCCAGCAGCCAAGATCCAAGGAGGACAGGGATTGAGAGGGATACGCAGTATTTT. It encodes CASSQDPRRTGIERDTQYF.

This chain's CDR3 is CASRPPGFYNEQFF. As DNA, the CDR3 is TGTGCCAGCAGGCCCCCGGGATTTTACAATGAGCAGTTCTTC. The J gene is TRBJ2-1, the V gene TRBV7-2; a weak D match, TRBD2 (5 bases). The V end lost 6 bases, the J end lost 4 bases, and 13 bases lay between the germline ends. The CDR3 is 14 amino acids. Germline V gene lookup returns CDR1 SGHTA and CDR2 FQGNSA.

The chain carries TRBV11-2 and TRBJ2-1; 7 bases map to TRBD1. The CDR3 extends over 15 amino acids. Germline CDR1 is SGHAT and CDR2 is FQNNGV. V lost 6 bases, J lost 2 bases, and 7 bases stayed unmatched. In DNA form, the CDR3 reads TGTGCCAGCAGATACCGAGGGGGCGCCTACAATGAGCAGTTCTTC. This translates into CASRYRGGAYNEQFF.